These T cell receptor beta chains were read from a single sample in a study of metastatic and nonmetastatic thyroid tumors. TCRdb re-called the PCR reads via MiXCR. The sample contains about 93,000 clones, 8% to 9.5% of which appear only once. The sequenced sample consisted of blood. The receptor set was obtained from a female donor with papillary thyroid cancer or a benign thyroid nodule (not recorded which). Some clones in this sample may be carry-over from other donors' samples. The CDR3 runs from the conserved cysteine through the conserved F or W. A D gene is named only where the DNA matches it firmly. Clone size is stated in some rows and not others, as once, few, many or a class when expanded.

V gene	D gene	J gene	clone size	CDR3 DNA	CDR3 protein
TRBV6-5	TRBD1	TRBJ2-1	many	TGTGCCAGCAGTTACGGGCAGGGGGCCTATGAGCAGTTCTTC	CASSYGQGAYEQFF
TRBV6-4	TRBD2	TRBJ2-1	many	TGTGCCAGCAGTCTAGCGGGGGGGCAAAGTGATGAGCAGTTCTTC	CASSLAGGQSDEQFF
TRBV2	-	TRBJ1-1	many	TGTGCCAGCGGGACACCCGAGGGCACTGAAGCTTTCTTT	CASGTPEGTEAFF
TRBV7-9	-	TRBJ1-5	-	TGTGCCAGCAGTACAGACAATCAGCCCCAGCATTTT	CASSTDNQPQHF
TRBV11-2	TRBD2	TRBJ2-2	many	TGTGCCAGCCCCCTTCCGGGACTAGCGGGTGTCGGGGAGCTGTTTTTT	CASPLPGLAGVGELFF
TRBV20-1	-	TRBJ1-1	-	TGCAGTGCCCGGGCGAACACTGAAGCTTTCTTT	CSARANTEAFF
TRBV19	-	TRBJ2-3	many	TGTGCCAGTAGTCCCAACGGGGATACGCAGTATTTT	CASSPNGDTQYF
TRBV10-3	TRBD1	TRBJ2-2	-	TGTGCCATCAGCATCGGACAGGGGAACACCGGGGAGCTGTTTTTT	CAISIGQGNTGELFF
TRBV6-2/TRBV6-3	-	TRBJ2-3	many	TGTGCCAGCAGCGTGACGGATACCTACACAGATACGCAGTATTTT	CASSVTDTYTDTQYF
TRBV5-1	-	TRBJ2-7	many	TGCGCCAGCAGCGACGATGGGGGCAGCTACGAGCAGTACTTC	CASSDDGGSYEQYF
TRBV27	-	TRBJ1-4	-	TGTGCCAGCAGTATGCGACGTAACGGTGAAAAACTGTTTTTT	CASSMRRNGEKLFF
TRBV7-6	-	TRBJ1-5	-	TGTTCCAGCAGCTTAGCGGCCCAGGGACAGCCCCAGCATTTT	CSSSLAAQGQPQHF
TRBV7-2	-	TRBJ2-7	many	TGTGCCAGCAGCTTAGGGGGGGCCGTCTACGAGCAGTACTTC	CASSLGGAVYEQYF
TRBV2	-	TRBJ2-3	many	TGTGCCAGCAGGGGTCTCTCCAGAGATACGCAGTATTTT	CASRGLSRDTQYF
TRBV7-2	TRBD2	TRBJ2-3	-	TGTGCCAGCAGCCTTAGCGGGGGGGCTAGCACAGATACGCAGTATTTT	CASSLSGGASTDTQYF
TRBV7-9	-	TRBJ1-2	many	TGTGCCAGCAGCTTCGGGCAGTATGGCTACACCTTC	CASSFGQYGYTF
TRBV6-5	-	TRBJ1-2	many	TGTGCCAGCAGTATACTCCCGGGCATGAACTATGGCTACACCTTC	CASSILPGMNYGYTF
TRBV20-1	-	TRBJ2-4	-	TGCAGTGCTCCTAGCAGGAACATTCAGTACTTC	CSAPSRNIQYF
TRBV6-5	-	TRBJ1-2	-	TGTGCCAGCAGTTACGGGGCAGGAGCGAACTATGGCTACACCTTC	CASSYGAGANYGYTF
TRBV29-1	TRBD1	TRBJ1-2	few	TGCAGCGTTGAACCTAGAGGACAGGGGGTCGTTGGCTACACCTTC	CSVEPRGQGVVGYTF
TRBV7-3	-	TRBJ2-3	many	TGTGCCAGCAGCTTAAAGAGGGGGGGAGGTTTGTCAGATACGCAGTATTTT	CASSLKRGGGLSDTQYF
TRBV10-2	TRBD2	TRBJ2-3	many	TGCGCCAGCAAACCACTTGGCGGGGGGACAGATACGCAGTATTTT	CASKPLGGGTDTQYF
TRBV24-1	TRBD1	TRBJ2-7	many	TGTGCCACCAGTGATCTTAATGAAGGGACAGGGATCTACGAGCAGTACTTC	CATSDLNEGTGIYEQYF
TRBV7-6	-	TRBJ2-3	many	TGTGCCAGCAGCTTACGCCGGGGGCAGGGCACAGATACGCAGTATTTT	CASSLRRGQGTDTQYF
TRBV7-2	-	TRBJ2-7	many	TGTGCCAGCAGCTTGGACAGAGAGCAGTACTTC	CASSLDREQYF
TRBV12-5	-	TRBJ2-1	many	TGTGCTAGTGGTTTGGTACTAGGGGACCCAATCAATGAGCAGTTCTTC	CASGLVLGDPINEQFF
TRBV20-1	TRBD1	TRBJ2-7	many	TGCAGTGCCGAACGACAGGGGGAGGCACCTTATGAGCAGTACTTC	CSAERQGEAPYEQYF
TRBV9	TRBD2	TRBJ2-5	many	TGTGCCAGCAGCGTAGGGACTAGCGGCGATAAGACCCAGTACTTC	CASSVGTSGDKTQYF
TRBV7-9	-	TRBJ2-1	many	TGTGCCAGCAGCTCTTACCAGGGGGGAGGGTCACTGTTCTTC	CASSSYQGGGSLFF